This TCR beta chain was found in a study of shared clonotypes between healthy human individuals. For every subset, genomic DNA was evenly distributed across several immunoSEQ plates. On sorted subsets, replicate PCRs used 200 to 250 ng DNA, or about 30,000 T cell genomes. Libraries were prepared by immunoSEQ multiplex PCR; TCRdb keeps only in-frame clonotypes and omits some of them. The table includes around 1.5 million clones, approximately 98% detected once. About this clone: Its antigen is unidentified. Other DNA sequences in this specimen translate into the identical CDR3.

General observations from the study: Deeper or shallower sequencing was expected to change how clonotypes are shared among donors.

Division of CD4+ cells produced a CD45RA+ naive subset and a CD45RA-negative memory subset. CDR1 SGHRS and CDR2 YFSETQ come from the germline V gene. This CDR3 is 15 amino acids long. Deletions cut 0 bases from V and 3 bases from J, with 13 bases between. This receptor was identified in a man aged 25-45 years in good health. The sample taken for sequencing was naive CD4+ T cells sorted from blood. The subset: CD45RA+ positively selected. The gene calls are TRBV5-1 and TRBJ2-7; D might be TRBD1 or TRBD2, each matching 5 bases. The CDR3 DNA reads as TGCGCCAGCAGCTTGGCCGCAGGGACGGGCTACGAGCAGTACTTC. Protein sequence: CASSLAAGTGYEQYF.